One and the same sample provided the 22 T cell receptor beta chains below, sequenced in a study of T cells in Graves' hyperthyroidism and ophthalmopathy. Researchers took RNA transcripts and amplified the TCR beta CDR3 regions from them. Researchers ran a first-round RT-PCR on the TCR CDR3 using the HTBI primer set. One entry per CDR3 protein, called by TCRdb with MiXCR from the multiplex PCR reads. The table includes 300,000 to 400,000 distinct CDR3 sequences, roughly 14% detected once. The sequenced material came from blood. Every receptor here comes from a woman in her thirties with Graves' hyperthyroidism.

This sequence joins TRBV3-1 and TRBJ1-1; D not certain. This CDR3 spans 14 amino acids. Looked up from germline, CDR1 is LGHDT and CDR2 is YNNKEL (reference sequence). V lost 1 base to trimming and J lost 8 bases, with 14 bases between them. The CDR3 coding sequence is TGTGCCAGCAGCCAAGGCCCTCAGAGCAGCGAAGCTTTCTTT. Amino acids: CASSQGPQSSEAFF.

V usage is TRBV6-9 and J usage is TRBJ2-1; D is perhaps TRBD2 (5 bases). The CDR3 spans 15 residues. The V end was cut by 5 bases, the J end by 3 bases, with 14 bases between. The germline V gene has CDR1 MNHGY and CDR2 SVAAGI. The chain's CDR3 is CASSQNGGLYNEQFF. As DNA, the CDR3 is TGTGCCAGCAGTCAAAACGGTGGACTCTACAATGAGCAGTTCTTC.

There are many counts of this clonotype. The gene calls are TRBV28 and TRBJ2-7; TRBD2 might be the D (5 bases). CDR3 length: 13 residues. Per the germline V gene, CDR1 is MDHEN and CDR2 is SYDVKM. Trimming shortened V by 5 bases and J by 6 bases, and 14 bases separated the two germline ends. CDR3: CASSKGDLGEQYF. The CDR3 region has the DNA TGTGCCAGCAGTAAGGGAGATTTAGGCGAGCAGTACTTC.

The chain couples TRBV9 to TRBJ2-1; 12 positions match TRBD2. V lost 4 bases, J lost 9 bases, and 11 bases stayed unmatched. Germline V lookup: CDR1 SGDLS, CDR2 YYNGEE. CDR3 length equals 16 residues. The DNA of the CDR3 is TGTGCCAGCAGCCCCCCTAGCGGGAGGGATTTAGTTGAGCAGTTCTTC. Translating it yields CASSPPSGRDLVEQFF.

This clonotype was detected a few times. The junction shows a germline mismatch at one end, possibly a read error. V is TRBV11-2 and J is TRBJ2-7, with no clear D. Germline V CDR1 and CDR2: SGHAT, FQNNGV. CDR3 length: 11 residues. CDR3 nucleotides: TGTGCCAGCAGCTTAGCGTTACACCACGACTTC. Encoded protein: CASSLALHHDF.

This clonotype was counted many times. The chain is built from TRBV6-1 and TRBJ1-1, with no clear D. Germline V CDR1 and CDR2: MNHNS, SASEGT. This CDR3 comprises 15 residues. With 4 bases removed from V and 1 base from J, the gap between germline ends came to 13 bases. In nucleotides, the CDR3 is TGTGCCAGCAGTGTGGATATTAGGTGGAACACTGAAGCTTTCTTT. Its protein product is CASSVDIRWNTEAFF.

CDR3 sequence: CASSEERGLDQPQHF. The DNA of the CDR3 is TGTGCCAGCAGCGAAGAAAGGGGGTTGGATCAGCCCCAGCATTTT. The chain is built from TRBV9 and TRBJ1-5, with TRBD1 as a possible D gene (6 bases). This CDR3 is built from 15 residues. Trimming took off 3 bases at V and 5 bases at J, with 15 bases between the two ends. CDR1 is SGDLS and CDR2 is YYNGEE in the germline V gene.

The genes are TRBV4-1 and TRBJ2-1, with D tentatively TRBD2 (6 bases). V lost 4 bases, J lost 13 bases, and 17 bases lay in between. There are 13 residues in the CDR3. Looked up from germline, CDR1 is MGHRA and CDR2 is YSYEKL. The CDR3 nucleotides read TGCGCCAGCAGCCCCCGGGGAGGCCCCCCCCAGTTCTTC. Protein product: CASSPRGGPPQFF.

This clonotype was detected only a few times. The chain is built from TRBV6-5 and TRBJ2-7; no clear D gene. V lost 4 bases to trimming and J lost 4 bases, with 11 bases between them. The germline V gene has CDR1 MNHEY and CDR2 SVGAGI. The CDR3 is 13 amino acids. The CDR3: CASSSGLGYEQYF. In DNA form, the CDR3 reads TGTGCCAGCAGTTCCGGGTTGGGATACGAGCAGTACTTC.

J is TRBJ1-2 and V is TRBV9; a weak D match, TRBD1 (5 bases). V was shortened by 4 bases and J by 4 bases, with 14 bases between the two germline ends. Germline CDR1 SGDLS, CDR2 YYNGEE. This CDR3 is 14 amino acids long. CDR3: CASSPTDSGYGYTF. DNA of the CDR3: TGTGCCAGCAGCCCAACCGACAGTGGCTATGGCTACACCTTC.

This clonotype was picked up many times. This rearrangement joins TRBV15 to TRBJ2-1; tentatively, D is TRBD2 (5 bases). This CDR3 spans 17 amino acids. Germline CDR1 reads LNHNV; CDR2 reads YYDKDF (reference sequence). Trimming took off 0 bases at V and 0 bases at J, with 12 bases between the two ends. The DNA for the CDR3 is TGTGCCACCAGCAGAGATAAAGGAGCGGACTCCTACAATGAGCAGTTCTTC. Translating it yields CATSRDKGADSYNEQFF.

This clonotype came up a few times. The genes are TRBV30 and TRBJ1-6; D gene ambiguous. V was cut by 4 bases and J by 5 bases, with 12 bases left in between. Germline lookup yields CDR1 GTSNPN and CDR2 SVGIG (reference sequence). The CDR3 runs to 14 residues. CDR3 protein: CAWNGQSNNSPLHF. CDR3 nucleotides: TGTGCCTGGAATGGGCAGTCGAATAATTCACCCCTCCACTTT.

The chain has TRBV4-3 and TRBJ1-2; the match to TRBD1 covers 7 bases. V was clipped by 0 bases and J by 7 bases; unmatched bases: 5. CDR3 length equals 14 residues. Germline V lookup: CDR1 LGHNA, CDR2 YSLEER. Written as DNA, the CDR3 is TGCGCCAGCAGCCAAGACAGGGGGGTTGGTGGCTACACCTTC. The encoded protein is CASSQDRGVGGYTF.

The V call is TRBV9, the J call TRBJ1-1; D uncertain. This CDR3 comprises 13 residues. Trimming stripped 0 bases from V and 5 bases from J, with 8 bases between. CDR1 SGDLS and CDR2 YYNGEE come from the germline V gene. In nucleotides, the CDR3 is TGTGCCAGCAGCGTAGTTAGTGGTACTGAAGCTTTCTTT. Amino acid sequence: CASSVVSGTEAFF.

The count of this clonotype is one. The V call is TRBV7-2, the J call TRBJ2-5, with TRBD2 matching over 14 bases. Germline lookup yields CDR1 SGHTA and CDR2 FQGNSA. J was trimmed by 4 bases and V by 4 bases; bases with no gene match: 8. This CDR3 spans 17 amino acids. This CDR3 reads CASSSQTSGRAGETQYF. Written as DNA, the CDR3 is TGTGCCAGCAGCTCCCAGACTAGCGGGAGGGCCGGAGAGACCCAGTACTTC.

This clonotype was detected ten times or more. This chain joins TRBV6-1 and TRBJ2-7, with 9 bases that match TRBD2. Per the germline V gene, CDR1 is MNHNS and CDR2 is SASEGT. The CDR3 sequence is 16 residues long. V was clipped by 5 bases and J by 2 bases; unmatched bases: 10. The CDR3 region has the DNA TGTGCCAGCAGTTGGACTAGCGTGTCGGCTCCCTACGAGCAGTACTTC. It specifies CASSWTSVSAPYEQYF.

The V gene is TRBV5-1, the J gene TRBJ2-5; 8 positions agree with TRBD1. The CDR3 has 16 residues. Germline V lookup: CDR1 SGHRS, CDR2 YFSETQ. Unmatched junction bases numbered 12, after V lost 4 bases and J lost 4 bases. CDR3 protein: CASSTTSGGVRETQYF. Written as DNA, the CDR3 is TGCGCCAGCAGCACAACCTCAGGGGGCGTGAGAGAGACCCAGTACTTC.

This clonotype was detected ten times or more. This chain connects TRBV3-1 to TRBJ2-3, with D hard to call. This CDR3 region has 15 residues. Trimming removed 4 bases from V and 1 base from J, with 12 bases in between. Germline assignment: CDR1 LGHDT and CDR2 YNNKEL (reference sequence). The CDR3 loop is CASSLASRGTDTQYF. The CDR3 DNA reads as TGTGCCAGCAGCCTCGCTTCCCGGGGCACAGATACGCAGTATTTT.

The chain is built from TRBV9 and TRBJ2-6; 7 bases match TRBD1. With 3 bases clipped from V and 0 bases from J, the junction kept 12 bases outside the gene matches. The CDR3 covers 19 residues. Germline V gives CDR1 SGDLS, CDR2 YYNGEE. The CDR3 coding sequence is TGTGCCAGCAGCGCGATCCTACCGGGACAGCCCTCTGGGGCCAACGTCCTGACTTTC. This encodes CASSAILPGQPSGANVLTF.

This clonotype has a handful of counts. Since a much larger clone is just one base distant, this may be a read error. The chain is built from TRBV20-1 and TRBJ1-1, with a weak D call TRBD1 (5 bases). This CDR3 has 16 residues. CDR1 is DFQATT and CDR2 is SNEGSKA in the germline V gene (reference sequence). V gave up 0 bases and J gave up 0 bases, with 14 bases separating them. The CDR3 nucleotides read TGCAGTGCTAGAGACCCCCGGGGGGGATTGAACACTGAAGCTTTCTTT. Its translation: CSARDPRGGLNTEAFF.

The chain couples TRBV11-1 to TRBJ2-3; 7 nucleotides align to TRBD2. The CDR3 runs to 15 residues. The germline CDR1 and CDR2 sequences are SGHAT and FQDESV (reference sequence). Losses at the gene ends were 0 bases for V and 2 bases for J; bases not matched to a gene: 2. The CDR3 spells CASSLAAGYTDTQYF. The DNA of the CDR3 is TGTGCCAGCAGCTTAGCAGCGGGGTACACAGATACGCAGTATTTT.

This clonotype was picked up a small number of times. The CDR3 nucleotides are TGCGCCAGCAGCTTGGACTGGGCGAACACCGGGGAGCTGTTTTTT. It yields the protein CASSLDWANTGELFF. The chain carries TRBV5-1 and TRBJ2-2, with unresolved D. Germline loops: CDR1 SGHRS, CDR2 YFSETQ. V was shortened by 0 bases and J by 0 bases, with 6 bases between the two germline ends. The CDR3 contains 15 residues.